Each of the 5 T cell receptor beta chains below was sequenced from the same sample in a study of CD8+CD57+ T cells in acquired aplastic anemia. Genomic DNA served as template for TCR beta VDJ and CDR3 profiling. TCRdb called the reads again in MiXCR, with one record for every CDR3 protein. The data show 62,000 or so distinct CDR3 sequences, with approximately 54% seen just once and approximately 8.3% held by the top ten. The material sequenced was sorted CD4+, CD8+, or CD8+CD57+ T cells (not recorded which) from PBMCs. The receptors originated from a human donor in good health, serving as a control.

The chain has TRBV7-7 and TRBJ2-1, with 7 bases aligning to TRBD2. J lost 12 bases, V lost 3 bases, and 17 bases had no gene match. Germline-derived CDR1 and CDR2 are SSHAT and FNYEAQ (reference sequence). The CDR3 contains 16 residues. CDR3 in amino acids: CASSFGGVPRVHGQFF. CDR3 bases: TGTGCCAGCAGCTTTGGGGGGGTCCCACGAGTTCATGGGCAGTTCTTC.

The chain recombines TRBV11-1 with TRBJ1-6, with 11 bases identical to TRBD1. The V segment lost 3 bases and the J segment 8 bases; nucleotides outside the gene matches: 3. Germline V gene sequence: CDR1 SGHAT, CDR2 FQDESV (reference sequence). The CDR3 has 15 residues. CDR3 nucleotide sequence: TGTGCCAGCAGCTTCCGGGGACAGGGGGATTCACCCCTCCACTTT. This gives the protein CASSFRGQGDSPLHF.

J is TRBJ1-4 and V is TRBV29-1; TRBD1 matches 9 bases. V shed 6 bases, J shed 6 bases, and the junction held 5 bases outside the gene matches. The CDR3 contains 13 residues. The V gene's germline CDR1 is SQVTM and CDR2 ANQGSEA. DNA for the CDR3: TGCAGCGTAGCCGGGACAGGGCATGAAAAACTGTTTTTT. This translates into CSVAGTGHEKLFF.

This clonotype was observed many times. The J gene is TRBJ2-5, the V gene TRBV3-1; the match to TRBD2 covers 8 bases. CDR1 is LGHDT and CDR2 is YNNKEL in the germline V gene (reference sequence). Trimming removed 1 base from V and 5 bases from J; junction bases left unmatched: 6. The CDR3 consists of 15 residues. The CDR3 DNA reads TGTGCCAGCAGCCAAGGTCGGGGGGGCGTGGAGACCCAGTACTTC. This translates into CASSQGRGGVETQYF.

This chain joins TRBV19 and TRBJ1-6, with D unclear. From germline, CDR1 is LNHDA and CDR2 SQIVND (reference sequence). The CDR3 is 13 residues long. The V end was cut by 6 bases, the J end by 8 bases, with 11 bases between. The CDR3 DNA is TGTGCCAGTAGAAGGAGGGTCCATTCACCCCTCCACTTT. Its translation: CASRRRVHSPLHF.